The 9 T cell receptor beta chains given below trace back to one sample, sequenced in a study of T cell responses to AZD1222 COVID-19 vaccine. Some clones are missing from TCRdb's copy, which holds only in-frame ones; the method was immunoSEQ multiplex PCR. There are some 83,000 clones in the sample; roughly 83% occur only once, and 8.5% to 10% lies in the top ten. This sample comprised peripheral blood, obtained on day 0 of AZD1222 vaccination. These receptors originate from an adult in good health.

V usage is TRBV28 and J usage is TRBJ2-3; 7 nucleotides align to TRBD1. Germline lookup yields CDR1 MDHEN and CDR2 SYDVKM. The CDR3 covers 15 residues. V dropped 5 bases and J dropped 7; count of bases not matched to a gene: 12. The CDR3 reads CASSLTGKEVNTQYF. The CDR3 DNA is TGTGCCAGCAGTCTGACAGGGAAGGAGGTAAATACGCAGTATTTT.

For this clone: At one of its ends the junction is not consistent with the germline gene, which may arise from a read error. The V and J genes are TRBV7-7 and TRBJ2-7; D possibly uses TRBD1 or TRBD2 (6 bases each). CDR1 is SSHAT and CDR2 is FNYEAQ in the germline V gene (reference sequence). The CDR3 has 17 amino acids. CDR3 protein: CASTQPGAGLAAYEQYF. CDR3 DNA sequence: TGTGCTAGCACCCAACCGGGGGCGGGGCTGGCGGCCTACGAGCAGTACTTC.

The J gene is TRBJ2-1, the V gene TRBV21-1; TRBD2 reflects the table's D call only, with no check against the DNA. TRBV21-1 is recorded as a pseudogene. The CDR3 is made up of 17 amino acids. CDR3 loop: CASSPTSGREGYNEQFF. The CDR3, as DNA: TGTGCCAGCAGCCCCACTAGCGGGAGGGAGGGCTACAATGAGCAGTTCTTC.

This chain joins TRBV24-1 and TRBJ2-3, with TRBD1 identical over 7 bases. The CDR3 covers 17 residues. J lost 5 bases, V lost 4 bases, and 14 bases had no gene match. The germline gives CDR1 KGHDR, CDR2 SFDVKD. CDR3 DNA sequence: TGTGCCACCAGTGACCCTAACGACAGGGTTTCCCGAGATACGCAGTATTTT. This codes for CATSDPNDRVSRDTQYF.

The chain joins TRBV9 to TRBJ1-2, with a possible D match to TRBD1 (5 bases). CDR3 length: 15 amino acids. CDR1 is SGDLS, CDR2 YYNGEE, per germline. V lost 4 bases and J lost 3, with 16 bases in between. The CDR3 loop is CASSPLPGGDYGYTF. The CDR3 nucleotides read TGTGCCAGCAGCCCCCTACCGGGGGGTGACTATGGCTACACCTTC.

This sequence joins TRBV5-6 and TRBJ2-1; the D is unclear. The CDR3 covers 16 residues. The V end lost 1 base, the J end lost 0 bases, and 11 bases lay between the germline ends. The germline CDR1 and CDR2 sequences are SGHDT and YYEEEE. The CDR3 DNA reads TGTGCCAGCAGCTTGCTAGGCGGAAGCTCCTACAATGAGCAGTTCTTC. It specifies CASSLLGGSSYNEQFF.

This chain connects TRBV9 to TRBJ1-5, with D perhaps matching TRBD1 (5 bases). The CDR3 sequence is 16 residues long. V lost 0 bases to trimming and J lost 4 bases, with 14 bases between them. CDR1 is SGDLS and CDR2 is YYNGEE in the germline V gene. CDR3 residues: CASSVGEDSHNQPQHF. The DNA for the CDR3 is TGTGCCAGCAGCGTAGGGGAAGACAGCCATAATCAGCCCCAGCATTTT.

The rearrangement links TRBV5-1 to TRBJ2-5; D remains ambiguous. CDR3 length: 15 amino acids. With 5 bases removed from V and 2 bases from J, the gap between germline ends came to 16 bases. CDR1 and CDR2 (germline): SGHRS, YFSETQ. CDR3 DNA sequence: TGCGCCAGCAGTAAGGGTCGGGTAGCTCAAGAGACCCAGTACTTC. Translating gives CASSKGRVAQETQYF.

The CDR3 nucleotides are TGTGCCAGTGGCCTACAGGGCGACCCAAATCAGCCCCAGCATTTT. Translated, it gives CASGLQGDPNQPQHF. The genes are TRBV19 and TRBJ1-5, with a tentative D call TRBD1 (6 bases). This CDR3 has 15 amino acids. V was clipped by 8 bases and J by 4 bases, with 18 bases between them. Germline-derived CDR1 and CDR2 are LNHDA and SQIVND (reference sequence).